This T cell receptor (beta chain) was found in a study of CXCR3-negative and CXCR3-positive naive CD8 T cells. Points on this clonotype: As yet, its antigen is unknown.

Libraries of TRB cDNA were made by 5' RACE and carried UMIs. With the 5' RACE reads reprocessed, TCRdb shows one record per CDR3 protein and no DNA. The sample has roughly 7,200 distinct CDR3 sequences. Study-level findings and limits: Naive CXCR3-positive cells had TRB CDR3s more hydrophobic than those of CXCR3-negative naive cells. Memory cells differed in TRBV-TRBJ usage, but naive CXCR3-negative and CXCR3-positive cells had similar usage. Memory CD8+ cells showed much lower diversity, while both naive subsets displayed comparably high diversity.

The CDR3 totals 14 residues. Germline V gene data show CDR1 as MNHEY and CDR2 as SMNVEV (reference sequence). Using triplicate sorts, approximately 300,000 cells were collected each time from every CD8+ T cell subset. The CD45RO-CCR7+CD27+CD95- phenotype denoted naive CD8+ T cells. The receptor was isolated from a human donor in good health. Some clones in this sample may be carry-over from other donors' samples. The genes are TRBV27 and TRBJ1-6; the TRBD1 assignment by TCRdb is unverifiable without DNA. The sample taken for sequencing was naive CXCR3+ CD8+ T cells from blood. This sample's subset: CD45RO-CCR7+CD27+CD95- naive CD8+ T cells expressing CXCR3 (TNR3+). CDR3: CASSKGQGNSPLHF.